Listed below are T cell receptor beta chains from one sample, sequenced in a study of immune evolution from preneoplasia to lung adenocarcinoma. TCRdb's copy holds only in-frame clones and misses some; the assay was immunoSEQ multiplex PCR. The sample consists of 11,000 to 15,000 clones, approximately 81% of them appearing once. The sequencing sample was made of FFPE minimally invasive lung adenocarcinoma tissue. These receptors were taken from a person aged 65-85 years with lung adenocarcinoma. Both conserved end residues are part of each CDR3. Fields, in order: clone size, D gene, J gene, V gene, CDR3 DNA, CDR3 protein. A D gene is named only where the DNA matches it firmly. Not all rows give a size; the values are once, few, many and, for expanded clones, a class.

abundance: NA; d_gene: NA; j_gene: TRBJ2-1; v_gene: TRBV6-6; CDR3nt: TGTGCCAGCAGCCTAGACAGGCTACGGGCGCAGTTCTTC; CDR3aa: CASSLDRLRAQFF
abundance: NA; d_gene: NA; j_gene: TRBJ2-5; v_gene: TRBV20-1; CDR3nt: TGCAGTGCTAGTCAACGAGAGACCCAGTACTTC; CDR3aa: CSASQRETQYF
abundance: NA; d_gene: NA; j_gene: TRBJ1-5; v_gene: TRBV29-1; CDR3nt: TGCAGCGTTGGGGATTTTGATCAGCCCCAGCATTTT; CDR3aa: CSVGDFDQPQHF
abundance: NA; d_gene: NA; j_gene: TRBJ2-3; v_gene: TRBV7-9; CDR3nt: TGTGCCAGCAGCTTAGCGGGGAGCACAGATACGCAGTATTTT; CDR3aa: CASSLAGSTDTQYF
abundance: few; d_gene: NA; j_gene: TRBJ1-4; v_gene: TRBV4-2; CDR3nt: TGTGCCAGCAGTCCTCGTGAGGGGGTTGAAGAAAAACTGTTTTTT; CDR3aa: CASSPREGVEEKLFF
abundance: once; d_gene: NA; j_gene: TRBJ1-1; v_gene: TRBV4-2; CDR3nt: TGTGCCAGCAGCCAAGATTCGTCGGACACTGAAGCTTTCTTT; CDR3aa: CASSQDSSDTEAFF
abundance: NA; d_gene: NA; j_gene: TRBJ1-1; v_gene: TRBV11-3; CDR3nt: TGTGCCAGCAGCCCCCTGGACACTGAAGCTTTCTTT; CDR3aa: CASSPLDTEAFF
abundance: NA; d_gene: NA; j_gene: TRBJ2-6; v_gene: TRBV13; CDR3nt: TGTGCCAGCAGCCCTAAAATCTCTGGGGCCAACGTCCTGACTTTC; CDR3aa: CASSPKISGANVLTF
abundance: NA; d_gene: NA; j_gene: TRBJ2-3; v_gene: TRBV7-2; CDR3nt: TGTGCCAGCAGCTTAGGAGGGTCTCCAGATACGCAGTATTTT; CDR3aa: CASSLGGSPDTQYF
abundance: NA; d_gene: NA; j_gene: TRBJ2-1; v_gene: TRBV6-4; CDR3nt: TGTGCCAGCAGTCCCGGGCCTTACAATGAGCAGTTCTTC; CDR3aa: CASSPGPYNEQFF
abundance: NA; d_gene: NA; j_gene: TRBJ1-6; v_gene: TRBV28; CDR3nt: TGTGCCAGCCATGGGAGCCTCAATTCACCCCTCCACTTT; CDR3aa: CASHGSLNSPLHF
abundance: NA; d_gene: TRBD1; j_gene: TRBJ2-3; v_gene: TRBV7-2; CDR3nt: TGTGCCAGCAGCTTAGTTCGACAGGGTGGAGGTGGTACGCAGTATTTT; CDR3aa: CASSLVRQGGGGTQYF
abundance: NA; d_gene: NA; j_gene: TRBJ1-2; v_gene: TRBV6-6; CDR3nt: TGTGCCAGCAGCCCCGGGGGGGACTATGGCTACACCTTC; CDR3aa: CASSPGGDYGYTF
abundance: NA; d_gene: TRBD2; j_gene: TRBJ2-3; v_gene: TRBV9; CDR3nt: TGTGCCAGCAGCGTAGACGCGGGGGGGCCGGCAGATACGCAGTATTTT; CDR3aa: CASSVDAGGPADTQYF
abundance: NA; d_gene: TRBD1; j_gene: TRBJ1-5; v_gene: TRBV28; CDR3nt: TGTGCCAGCAGTTGGGACAGGGTAGATCAGCCCCAGCATTTT; CDR3aa: CASSWDRVDQPQHF
abundance: NA; d_gene: NA; j_gene: TRBJ2-7; v_gene: TRBV20-1; CDR3nt: TGCAGTGCTATTACTTCGGGACCCAAGCCCTTC; CDR3aa: CSAITSGPKPF
abundance: NA; d_gene: TRBD1; j_gene: TRBJ1-2; v_gene: TRBV2; CDR3nt: TGTGCCAGCAGTCTCAGGGGGGGTACCGACTATGGCTACACCTTC; CDR3aa: CASSLRGGTDYGYTF
abundance: few; d_gene: TRBD2; j_gene: TRBJ2-7; v_gene: TRBV11-3; CDR3nt: TGTGCCAGCAGCACCGCGGGGGGAGGCTACGAGCAGTACTTC; CDR3aa: CASSTAGGGYEQYF
abundance: NA; d_gene: NA; j_gene: TRBJ1-1; v_gene: TRBV7-9; CDR3nt: TGTGCCAGCAGCTCCACTGGTGGACACACTGAAGCTTTCTTT; CDR3aa: CASSSTGGHTEAFF
abundance: NA; d_gene: NA; j_gene: TRBJ2-2; v_gene: TRBV4-1; CDR3nt: TGCGCCAGCAGCCAGTCGGGCTCAGCGGTAACCGGGGAGCTGTTTTTT; CDR3aa: CASSQSGSAVTGELFF
abundance: NA; d_gene: TRBD1; j_gene: TRBJ1-4; v_gene: TRBV7-9; CDR3nt: TGTGCCAGCAGCCCTAGACAGGGGCTCTCAACTAATGAAAAACTGTTTTTT; CDR3aa: CASSPRQGLSTNEKLFF
abundance: NA; d_gene: NA; j_gene: TRBJ1-2; v_gene: TRBV6-6; CDR3nt: TGTGCCAGCCGGGACAACCCTAACTATGGCTACACCTTC; CDR3aa: CASRDNPNYGYTF
abundance: NA; d_gene: NA; j_gene: TRBJ2-1; v_gene: TRBV7-7; CDR3nt: TGTGCTAGCAGCTTAACAACAGGGGGGGACCAGTTCTTC; CDR3aa: CASSLTTGGDQFF
abundance: NA; d_gene: NA; j_gene: TRBJ1-2; v_gene: TRBV9; CDR3nt: TGTGCCAGCAGCCACTCGGACAGCTATGGCTACACCTTC; CDR3aa: CASSHSDSYGYTF
abundance: NA; d_gene: NA; j_gene: TRBJ1-5; v_gene: TRBV21-1; CDR3nt: TGTGCCAGCACCGGGGCAGGTGGGATTTCGAGCAATCAGCCCCAGCATTTT; CDR3aa: CASTGAGGISSNQPQHF
abundance: NA; d_gene: NA; j_gene: TRBJ1-1; v_gene: TRBV27; CDR3nt: TGTGCCAGCAGTTTACGCGCCTCTAACTTGAACACTGAAGCTTTCTTT; CDR3aa: CASSLRASNLNTEAFF
abundance: NA; d_gene: NA; j_gene: TRBJ1-5; v_gene: TRBV18; CDR3nt: TGTGCCAGCTCCGGAGACGGTCTGGAAGGGAATCAGCCCCAGCATTTT; CDR3aa: CASSGDGLEGNQPQHF
abundance: NA; d_gene: NA; j_gene: TRBJ2-7; v_gene: TRBV28; CDR3nt: TGTGCCAGCACCGGGGGGGGACAGGCCTACGAGCAGTACTTC; CDR3aa: CASTGGGQAYEQYF
abundance: few; d_gene: NA; j_gene: TRBJ2-5; v_gene: TRBV15; CDR3nt: TGTGCCACCAGCAGAGTTGACAGAAAAGAGACCCAGTACTTC; CDR3aa: CATSRVDRKETQYF
abundance: NA; d_gene: TRBD1; j_gene: TRBJ1-6; v_gene: TRBV28; CDR3nt: TGTGCCAGCAGTGAAGACAGGGGTTATTCACCCCTCCACTTT; CDR3aa: CASSEDRGYSPLHF
abundance: NA; d_gene: NA; j_gene: TRBJ2-7; v_gene: TRBV6-6; CDR3nt: TGTGCCAGCTCCGACATACCAACCTACGAGCAGTACTTC; CDR3aa: CASSDIPTYEQYF
abundance: NA; d_gene: TRBD1; j_gene: TRBJ2-7; v_gene: TRBV5-1; CDR3nt: TGCGCCAGCGGACAGGGACAGGGGTCGTACGAGCAGTACTTC; CDR3aa: CASGQGQGSYEQYF
abundance: NA; d_gene: NA; j_gene: TRBJ2-3; v_gene: TRBV7-9; CDR3nt: TGTGCCAGCAGCTTTAGACGGAACACAGATACGCAGTATTTT; CDR3aa: CASSFRRNTDTQYF
abundance: NA; d_gene: NA; j_gene: TRBJ2-2; v_gene: TRBV6-5; CDR3nt: TGTGCCAGCAGTTACGATGCGAACACCGGGGAGCTGTTTTTT; CDR3aa: CASSYDANTGELFF
abundance: few; d_gene: TRBD1; j_gene: TRBJ2-7; v_gene: TRBV7-8; CDR3nt: TGTGCCAGCAGCGTGACAGGGGGTAAGCAGTACTTC; CDR3aa: CASSVTGGKQYF
abundance: NA; d_gene: NA; j_gene: TRBJ1-1; v_gene: TRBV10-1; CDR3nt: TGCGCCAGCAGTGGAGACAGAACTGATGAAGCTTTCTTT; CDR3aa: CASSGDRTDEAFF
abundance: NA; d_gene: NA; j_gene: TRBJ1-2; v_gene: TRBV19; CDR3nt: TGTGCCAGTAGTATAGGAGGTTCGAGCTACACCTTC; CDR3aa: CASSIGGSSYTF
abundance: NA; d_gene: NA; j_gene: TRBJ2-7; v_gene: TRBV30; CDR3nt: TGTGCCTGGAGTTTGGGGCAGAACGAGCAGTACTTC; CDR3aa: CAWSLGQNEQYF
abundance: NA; d_gene: NA; j_gene: TRBJ1-1; v_gene: TRBV11-3; CDR3nt: TGTGCCAGCAGCCGGATGACAGGGAACACTGAAGCTTTCTTT; CDR3aa: CASSRMTGNTEAFF
abundance: NA; d_gene: TRBD2; j_gene: TRBJ2-7; v_gene: TRBV9; CDR3nt: TGTGCCAGCAGCGTAGGATCTAGCGGGACCTACGAGCAGTACTTC; CDR3aa: CASSVGSSGTYEQYF
abundance: NA; d_gene: TRBD1; j_gene: TRBJ1-1; v_gene: TRBV18; CDR3nt: TGTGCCAGCTCACCCCTAGGGGGCAATGCTGAAGCTTTCTTT; CDR3aa: CASSPLGGNAEAFF
abundance: NA; d_gene: NA; j_gene: TRBJ1-3; v_gene: TRBV4-2; CDR3nt: TGTGCCAGCAGCCAAGCGGGGGCAGGGTGGGACACCATATATTTT; CDR3aa: CASSQAGAGWDTIYF
abundance: NA; d_gene: NA; j_gene: TRBJ1-2; v_gene: TRBV25-1; CDR3nt: TGTGCCAGCAGTGACCATAGGGGCTACACCTTC; CDR3aa: CASSDHRGYTF
abundance: NA; d_gene: NA; j_gene: TRBJ2-2; v_gene: TRBV7-9; CDR3nt: TGTGCCAGCAGAGAAGGTCCACCTAACACCGGGGAGCTGTTTTTT; CDR3aa: CASREGPPNTGELFF
abundance: NA; d_gene: TRBD1; j_gene: TRBJ2-1; v_gene: TRBV20-1; CDR3nt: TGCAGTGCTAAACAGGGGCCCCAGCAGTTCTTC; CDR3aa: CSAKQGPQQFF
abundance: NA; d_gene: NA; j_gene: TRBJ2-1; v_gene: TRBV7-3; CDR3nt: TGTGCCAGCAGCTTAACGGGGGAGGTTACGCATGAGCAGTTCTTC; CDR3aa: CASSLTGEVTHEQFF
abundance: NA; d_gene: NA; j_gene: TRBJ2-5; v_gene: TRBV2; CDR3nt: TGTGCCAGCAGCCCTTTGGGGATCTTGGGAGAAGAGACCCAGTACTTC; CDR3aa: CASSPLGILGEETQYF
abundance: once; d_gene: NA; j_gene: TRBJ1-2; v_gene: TRBV29-1; CDR3nt: TGCAGCGTTGAAGACCCGGGACGGTCTGTGGGTTACACCTTC; CDR3aa: CSVEDPGRSVGYTF
abundance: NA; d_gene: NA; j_gene: TRBJ2-5; v_gene: TRBV29-1; CDR3nt: TGCAGCGTTGAGGGCAGGGAAAGCGAGACCCAGTACTTC; CDR3aa: CSVEGRESETQYF
abundance: NA; d_gene: NA; j_gene: TRBJ2-1; v_gene: TRBV7-9; CDR3nt: TGTGCCAGCAGCCCACTACCGCTCAGGGTTTTCAATGAGCAGTTCTTC; CDR3aa: CASSPLPLRVFNEQFF
abundance: once; d_gene: TRBD1; j_gene: TRBJ1-5; v_gene: TRBV25-1; CDR3nt: TGTGCCAGCAGTCAACAGGGGACCAATCAGCCCCAGCATTTT; CDR3aa: CASSQQGTNQPQHF